What follows are 12 T cell receptor beta chains derived from one specimen sequenced in a study of technical replicates of blood from a handful of donors. The protocol was immunoSEQ multiplex PCR, while the TCRdb copy is restricted to in-frame clones and leaves out a portion. Among tens of thousands of clones listed, roughly 94% were seen once. The sample consisted of T cells isolated from PBMCs. The source of these receptors is a human donor in good health.

The J gene is TRBJ2-2, the V gene TRBV14; D is ambiguous. V was clipped by 0 bases and J by 7 bases, with 15 bases between them. The CDR3 has 16 amino acids. Germline CDR1 and CDR2: SGHDN and FVKESK. The CDR3 region has the DNA TGTGCCAGCAGCCAAGAAAGACAAATTTTAGGCGGGGAGCTGTTTTTT. Protein product: CASSQERQILGGELFF.

The chain has TRBV5-8 and TRBJ2-1; 10 bases fit TRBD1. The CDR3 runs 15 residues. Germline V gene data show CDR1 as SGHTS and CDR2 as YDEGEE. V lost 4 bases, J lost 4 bases, and 5 bases stayed unmatched. Here the CDR3 DNA reads TGTGCCAGCAGCCAAGGGACAGGGGAATACAATGAGCAGTTCTTC. It is translated as CASSQGTGEYNEQFF.

The gene calls are TRBV19 and TRBJ1-5, with unresolved D. CDR3 length: 15 residues. Germline values: CDR1 LNHDA, CDR2 SQIVND (reference sequence). The ends were cut back, 4 bases at V and 0 bases at J, with 10 bases in the middle. DNA of the CDR3: TGTGCCAGTAGTACCTTACACTATAGCAATCAGCCCCAGCATTTT. Protein: CASSTLHYSNQPQHF.

J is TRBJ2-1 and V is TRBV4-1, with 12 bases fitting TRBD2. Per the germline V gene, CDR1 is MGHRA and CDR2 is YSYEKL. V dropped 5 bases and J dropped 5; count of bases not matched to a gene: 7. The CDR3 loop spans 16 amino acids. In DNA form, the CDR3 reads TGCGCCAGCAGCGACCGACTAGCGGGAGCCGACAATGAGCAGTTCTTC. It is translated as CASSDRLAGADNEQFF.

The CDR3 loop is CASSLGTGTNEKLFF. The CDR3 region has the DNA TGTGCCAGCAGCTTAGGGACAGGAACTAATGAAAAACTGTTTTTT. The chain recombines TRBV7-3 with TRBJ1-4; 8 bases fit TRBD1. Losses at the gene ends were 2 bases for V and 1 base for J; bases not matched to a gene: 0. The CDR3 has 15 residues. The germline V gene encodes CDR1 SGHTA and CDR2 FQGTGA.

The chain carries TRBV21-1 and TRBJ2-7; TRBD2 is taken as the D call from the table, unchecked against the DNA. TRBV21-1 is labeled a pseudogene. This CDR3 has 15 amino acids. CDR3 amino acids: CASLQGSGVPDEQYF. The CDR3 bases are TGTGCCAGCCTCCAGGGATCGGGGGTACCAGACGAGCAGTACTTC.

This clone was recorded only once. The rearrangement uses TRBV6-6 and TRBJ1-2; 7 bases line up with TRBD1. J gave up 0 bases and V 3 bases, and 4 bases lay outside the gene matches. This CDR3 has 15 residues. CDR1 is MNHNY, CDR2 SVGAGI, per germline (reference sequence). CDR3 protein: CASSYDRDTNYGYTF. CDR3 DNA: TGTGCCAGCAGTTATGACAGGGACACTAACTATGGCTACACCTTC.

This chain connects TRBV7-9 to TRBJ2-7, with D unclear. CDR1 and CDR2 (germline): SEHNR, FQNEAQ (reference sequence). CDR3 length: 11 residues. Trimming cost V 5 bases and J 4 bases, with 6 bases left between them. Here the CDR3 reads CASSRTYEQYF. The DNA of the CDR3 is TGTGCCAGCAGCCGTACTTACGAGCAGTACTTC.

The V call is TRBV7-9, the J call TRBJ1-2; weak D call: TRBD1 (6 bases). Germline CDR1 SEHNR, CDR2 FQNEAQ (reference sequence). The V end was cut by 1 base, the J end by 4 bases, with 13 bases between. The CDR3 runs 15 residues. The CDR3 DNA reads as TGTGCCAGCAGCTTAGAGGGGGGGACGCCCTATGGCTACACCTTC. It is translated as CASSLEGGTPYGYTF.

The gene calls are TRBV19 and TRBJ2-1; 11 bases agree with TRBD2. Germline V CDR1 and CDR2: LNHDA, SQIVND (reference sequence). CDR3 length equals 15 residues. J lost 3 bases, V lost 6 bases, and 4 bases had no gene match. The CDR3 protein is CASSPGTSGYNEQFF. The CDR3 bases are TGTGCCAGTAGCCCAGGGACTAGCGGCTACAATGAGCAGTTCTTC. Looking up the rest from reference TRBV19 and TRBJ2-1 gives the full variable domain: DGGITQSPKYLFRKEGQNVTLSCEQNLNHDAMYWYRQDPGQGLRLIYYSQIVNDFQKGDIAEGYSVSREKKESFPLTVTSAQKNPTAFYLCASSPGTSGYNEQFFGPGTRLTVL.

The chain links TRBV7-8 to TRBJ2-2; D gene ambiguous. Germline CDR1 and CDR2: SGHVS and FQNEAQ. Trimming removed 4 bases from V and 4 bases from J, with 13 bases in between. The CDR3 has 15 amino acids. The DNA for the CDR3 is TGTGCCAGCAGCTCCGCGCACTCGATCACCGGGGAGCTGTTTTTT. This gives the protein CASSSAHSITGELFF.

The V gene is TRBV19, the J gene TRBJ2-5; a possible D gene is TRBD2 (5 bases). This CDR3 spans 16 amino acids. The V gene lost 4 bases and the J gene lost 2 bases, with 17 bases spanning the gap. In germline, CDR1 is LNHDA, CDR2 SQIVND (reference sequence). CDR3 amino acids: CASSTPGGYSQETQYF. The CDR3 nucleotides are TGTGCCAGTAGTACCCCAGGCGGGTATAGTCAAGAGACCCAGTACTTC.